These T cell receptor beta chains were read from a single sample in a study of a mutant IDH1 vaccine in newly diagnosed glioma. Clones were read by immunoSEQ multiplex PCR, and TCRdb kept only the in-frame ones, dropping some. Here the sample spans about 92,000 clones, about 83% being singletons. The starting material was PBMCs, obtained from a glioma patient treated with radiotherapy, temozolomide or both. Receptors were obtained from a woman in her fifties or sixties with glioma. The CDR3 runs from the conserved cysteine through the conserved F or W. A D gene is named only where the DNA matches it firmly. Clone size is stated in some rows and not others, as once, few, many or a class when expanded.

J gene	clone size	D gene	V gene	CDR3 DNA	CDR3 protein
TRBJ1-1	NA	NA	TRBV6-1	TGTGCCAGCAGTGAAGCGGGGAGGGGTACTGAAGCTTTCTTT	CASSEAGRGTEAFF
TRBJ2-5	once	NA	TRBV30	TGTGCCTGGAGTGGGGGGGAGCAAGAGACCCAGTACTTC	CAWSGGEQETQYF
TRBJ2-7	few	NA	TRBV20-1	TGCAGTGCTAGCCCCTACGAGCAGTACTTC	CSASPYEQYF
TRBJ1-1	once	TRBD1	TRBV7-2	TGTGCCAGCAGCTCGCCGACAGGGCTGAACACTGAAGCTTTCTTT	CASSSPTGLNTEAFF
TRBJ1-1	NA	TRBD1	TRBV19	TGTGCCAGTAGTTCGGAAGGGACAGGGGGCACTGAAGCTTTCTTT	CASSSEGTGGTEAFF
TRBJ1-2	few	NA	TRBV19	TGTGCCAGTACGGGGGCACACAGTAACTATGCCTATGGCTACACCTTC	CASTGAHSNYAYGYTF
TRBJ2-1	NA	NA	TRBV10-2	TGCGCCAGCAGTACGGGCGGGGTCGAGCAGTTCTTC	CASSTGGVEQFF
TRBJ2-2	NA	NA	TRBV29-1	TGCAGCGCCGCGGGACAGCGGGGGACCGGGGAGCTGTTTTTT	CSAAGQRGTGELFF
TRBJ1-4	NA	NA	TRBV4-1	TGCGCCAGCAGCCAAGTAGGGGTTAGTGAAAAACTGTTTTTT	CASSQVGVSEKLFF
TRBJ1-1	NA	TRBD1	TRBV29-1	TGCAGCGTCTCCAGGGGGAACATGAACACTGAAGCTTTCTTT	CSVSRGNMNTEAFF
TRBJ1-1	NA	NA	TRBV5-4	TGTGCCAGCAGCCCCGGTCGGGGATTCACTGAAGCTTTCTTT	CASSPGRGFTEAFF
TRBJ1-1	NA	NA	TRBV6-6	TGTGCCAGCAGTTCCCCGGGGAGCAACACTGAAGCTTTCTTT	CASSSPGSNTEAFF
TRBJ1-3	few	NA	TRBV6-1	TGTGCCAGCAGGCATAGCTCTGGAAACACCATATATTTT	CASRHSSGNTIYF
TRBJ2-7	NA	NA	TRBV10-3	TGTGCCATCAGTGACTCTGGGGTAACCTACGAGCAGTACTTC	CAISDSGVTYEQYF
TRBJ1-1	once	NA	TRBV29-1	TGCAGCGTTGAAGGGGCTGCCGAAGCTTTCTTT	CSVEGAAEAFF
TRBJ2-7	NA	TRBD2	TRBV5-1	TGCGCCACCAGTAGCGGGGGGCGGACCTACGAGCAGTACTTC	CATSSGGRTYEQYF
TRBJ2-3	few	TRBD2	TRBV7-2	TGTGCCAGCAGTTCCTCTAGCGGGGGGCGCACAGATACGCAGTATTTT	CASSSSSGGRTDTQYF
TRBJ2-1	NA	TRBD2	TRBV18	TGTGCCAGCTCACCCTTAGCGGGGCTTGACAATGAGCAGTTCTTC	CASSPLAGLDNEQFF
TRBJ1-5	few	NA	TRBV7-9	TGTGCCAGCAGCTTAGTCGGCCCGGGAGGCGAACAGCCCCAGCATTTT	CASSLVGPGGEQPQHF
TRBJ1-5	NA	NA	TRBV9	TGTGCCAGCAGCGTAGACGGGGCCAATCAGCCCCAGCATTTT	CASSVDGANQPQHF
TRBJ2-7	NA	NA	TRBV5-4	TGTGCCAGCAGTACCAAAGCGCAGGGGTACGAGCAGTACTTC	CASSTKAQGYEQYF
TRBJ1-6	NA	NA	TRBV19	TGTGCCAGTAGGCAGCCTAATTCACCCCTCCACTTT	CASRQPNSPLHF
TRBJ1-6	NA	NA	TRBV18	TGTGCCAGCTCACCACAAAAAGGCGGAAGCTCGGCCCTCCACTTT	CASSPQKGGSSALHF
TRBJ2-5	NA	TRBD1	TRBV4-1	TGCGCCAGCAGCCAACCGGGACAGGGGGTCGAGACCCAGTACTTC	CASSQPGQGVETQYF
TRBJ2-2	NA	TRBD1	TRBV2	TGTGCCAGCAGGGCCGGGACAGGGCTTACCGGGGAGCTGTTTTTT	CASRAGTGLTGELFF
TRBJ2-3	NA	TRBD1	TRBV30	TGTGCCTGGAGTTTCCGGACAGGGCAGTATTTT	CAWSFRTGQYF
TRBJ2-1	once	TRBD1	TRBV9	TGTGCCAGCAGCGCCCCGGACAGGGGGAATAACAATGAGCAGTTCTTC	CASSAPDRGNNNEQFF
TRBJ2-7	NA	TRBD1	TRBV20-1	TGCAGTGCTTTACAGGGGGAGCAGTACTTC	CSALQGEQYF
TRBJ1-1	NA	TRBD1	TRBV28	TGTGCCAGCAGCCCAGACAGGGGGGACACTGAAGCTTTCTTT	CASSPDRGDTEAFF
TRBJ1-6	NA	TRBD1	TRBV4-1	TGCGCCAGCAGCCAAGGGGGACAGGGGGCGAATAATTCACCCCTCCACTTT	CASSQGGQGANNSPLHF
TRBJ1-1	NA	TRBD1	TRBV18	TGTGCCAGCTACGGGACAGCTGAAGCTTTCTTT	CASYGTAEAFF
TRBJ2-3	NA	NA	TRBV4-1	TGCGCCAGCAGCCGGGACGGGAACACAGATACGCAGTATTTT	CASSRDGNTDTQYF
TRBJ1-3	once	NA	TRBV18	TGTGCCAGCTCACCAAGCCGGGGATCTGGAAACACCATATATTTT	CASSPSRGSGNTIYF
TRBJ1-2	once	NA	TRBV5-1	TGCGCCAGCAGCACGGGGGCGCTAGCTGGCTACACCTTC	CASSTGALAGYTF
TRBJ2-2	once	NA	TRBV30	TGTGCCTGGAGTGTCCCCGGGGAGCTGTTTTTT	CAWSVPGELFF
TRBJ2-3	NA	TRBD2	TRBV6-5	TGTGCCAGCAGTTACGTCGAAGCGGGGGGGACAGATACGCAGTATTTT	CASSYVEAGGTDTQYF
TRBJ1-5	NA	TRBD1	TRBV28	TGTGCCAGCAGTTTAGGGACAGGGGGCAACCAGCCCCAGCATTTT	CASSLGTGGNQPQHF
TRBJ2-7	NA	NA	TRBV6-5	TGTGCCAGCAGTTACTCGCAGGGTCCCTACGAGCAGTACTTC	CASSYSQGPYEQYF
TRBJ1-2	NA	NA	TRBV5-4	TGTGCCAGCAGCTTGGACTTGAAATCCAAGGGCTACACCTTC	CASSLDLKSKGYTF
TRBJ1-1	NA	TRBD1	TRBV5-6	TGTGCCGGGGGCAGGGGGACCACTGAAGCTTTCTTT	CAGGRGTTEAFF
TRBJ1-6	NA	NA	TRBV29-1	TGCAGCGTTGCGAGGGAAGCGAATAATTCACCCCTCCACTTT	CSVAREANNSPLHF
TRBJ1-2	NA	TRBD1	TRBV5-4	TGTGCCAGCAGCTTGACAGGGGATATTTACTATGGCTACACCTTC	CASSLTGDIYYGYTF
TRBJ1-3	NA	NA	TRBV6-5	TGTGCCAGCAGCGGACGGCTACTCTCTGGAAACACCATATATTTT	CASSGRLLSGNTIYF
TRBJ1-1	once	TRBD1	TRBV19	TGTGCCAGTAGCCTTGACAGGGGGCGGACTGAAGCTTTCTTT	CASSLDRGRTEAFF
TRBJ2-2	NA	NA	TRBV10-3	TGTGCCATCAGGGGAGTCGTTGACACCGGGGAGCTGTTTTTT	CAIRGVVDTGELFF
TRBJ1-1	many	TRBD1	TRBV2	TGTGCCAGCAGCCAGGGGGAGGGGACTGAAGCTTTCTTT	CASSQGEGTEAFF
TRBJ2-7	NA	TRBD1	TRBV7-9	TGTGCCAGCAGCCGGACAGGGCAGAGAGGTTACGAGCAGTACTTC	CASSRTGQRGYEQYF
TRBJ2-5	NA	TRBD2	TRBV7-9	TGTGCCAGCAGCTCCCCCCAACGGGGCGGGGGAGAGACCCAGTACTTC	CASSSPQRGGGETQYF
TRBJ2-7	once	NA	TRBV20-1	TGCAGTGGAGGGCGCGAGCAGTACTTC	CSGGREQYF
TRBJ1-1	NA	TRBD1	TRBV7-9	TGTGCCAGCAGCCCCGACAGGGGGGGTCTGAACACTGAAGCTTTCTTT	CASSPDRGGLNTEAFF
TRBJ1-2	NA	NA	TRBV5-1	TGCGCCAGCAGCTTGGCAGGCAGGGCAGATGGCTACACCTTC	CASSLAGRADGYTF
TRBJ2-3	once	TRBD2	TRBV5-4	TGTGCCAGCAGTAAAGCGGGGAGCACAGATACGCAGTATTTT	CASSKAGSTDTQYF
TRBJ2-7	NA	NA	TRBV19	TGTGCCAGTAGTTCCTTGGGGGGCTTCTACGAGCAGTACTTC	CASSSLGGFYEQYF
TRBJ1-4	NA	NA	TRBV5-4	TGTGCCAGCAGCTTAAGAGGAGCGGCAAGTGAAAAACTGTTTTTT	CASSLRGAASEKLFF
TRBJ1-2	once	NA	TRBV19	TGTGCCAGTAGTTTGGGACATGGCTACACCTTC	CASSLGHGYTF